Listed below are T cell receptor beta chains from one sample, sequenced in a study of graft-versus-host responses after intestinal transplantation. The method was immunoSEQ multiplex PCR; TCRdb's version includes in-frame clones alone and lacks a portion of them. The sample shows approximately 20,000 clones, 40% to 45% of them seen only once. Source: alloreactive CD8+ T cells from a mixed lymphocyte reaction culture, taken before intestinal transplant. All receptors derive from a human patient who received an intestinal transplant. CDR3s include the opening cysteine and the closing phenylalanine or tryptophan.

TRBV6-5 | CASSFGVAGANEQFF
TRBV10-1 | CASSESGANVLTF
TRBV5-5 | CASTRVIQETQYF
TRBV15 | CATSRDLGGGYTF
TRBV7-6 | CASSLGQGLHNEQFF
TRBV6-6 | CASSLVTGRSGYTF
TRBV4-1 | CASSHTPGQAYEQYF
TRBV6-6 | CASRETGGGYEKLFF
TRBV5-1 | CASSLASGGTEAFF
TRBV9 | CASSSGARYEKLFF
TRBV28 | CASRAPNRAFNGYEQYF
TRBV6-1 | CASSHSPRGYEQYF
TRBV5-6 | CASSFAGAPNEKLFF
TRBV15 | CATSTGHSSGNTIYF
TRBV29-1 | CSVEEGAETQYF
TRBV7-9 | CASSLGTSGDNEQFF
TRBV2 | CASSEFRPSGRFDTGELFF
TRBV6-5 | CASSSGTGDPAGYTF
TRBV25-1 | CASSVLAGIPYEQYF
TRBV6-5 | CASSYLLSGEAFF
TRBV25-1 | CASSGFGITGELFF
TRBV6-5 | CASSSWGEGTGELFF
TRBV29-1 | CSVVPGPNEKLFF
TRBV5-4 | CASSLGLSFEAFF
TRBV7-9 | CASSFAVNQPQHF
TRBV5-4 | CASSLVQGFGGYTF
TRBV20-1 | CSARLNTLEYF
TRBV6-1 | CASISGTGDYEQYF
TRBV19 | CASNLAEGNTEAFF
TRBV6-5 | CASSYSWQVRPYEQYF
TRBV4-1 | CASSQGLARYF
TRBV10-3 | CAISVVQATGWDEQFF
TRBV28 | CASSFAGVTGTQYF
TRBV4-1 | CASSQYPETENTEAFF
TRBV10-2 | CASGESGIYQPQHF
TRBV2 | CASSEDPGGTQHF
TRBV28 | CASSLILGPRGTEAFF
TRBV30 | CAQGTGHSYEQYF
TRBV27 | CASSLSWRDTDTQYF
TRBV11-2 | CASSLVGTPMSQETQYF
TRBV6-6 | CASSFGQGGTQYF
TRBV25-1 | CASSQGGEALQETQYF
TRBV11-1 | CASSNDGVGGYTF
TRBV27 | CASRLTSGKYTIQYF
TRBV11-2 | CASSLGLAAQETQYF
TRBV5-1 | CASSLWSGGGYEQYF
TRBV4-1 | CASSQDIQRGTYEQYF
TRBV6-1 | CASSGEYQETQYF
TRBV2 | CASIWGGTGELFF
TRBV5-1 | CASSLRGRGTDTQYF
TRBV6-6 | CASRLRTSSGNTIYF
TRBV9 | CASSVRGPLANEQFF